Here is one TCR beta chain with its context. Its target antigen remains unknown. Base qualities are missing; no much larger clone stands one base away. The CDR3, cysteine through phenylalanine, is 15 amino acids long. The sequence is cut down to CDR3 DNA, 45 bases in frame from base 1. Reading the germline V gene gives CDR1 SGHRS and CDR2 YFSETQ. From V the trimming removes 0 bases and from J it removes 4 bases, while the gene matches leave 4 bases of the junction unaccounted for. This entry comes from a study of blood T cell repertoires in COVID-19 (dated by TCRdb to the early 2020s). For the wider study: Collaborator samples came from the United States, Italy and Spain and covered acute and convalescent phases of COVID-19. The material from the prospective study consisted of cDNA or gDNA derived from T cells, B-cell-depleted T cells, or PBMCs. Where available, HLA class I and class II types were taken from metadata supplied by the sample provider and were not determined by assay-based typing. A freely available public database, intended as a resource for researchers studying the immune response to SARS-CoV-2, is where the repertoires were released. Samples were obtained from the ongoing ImmuneRACE study (first 160 participants) and from 1,254 subjects provided by 6 global collaborators. The sample metadata nearly always contained a de-identified subject ID, COVID-19 status, age in years and sex. The dataset comprised deeply sampled blood TCRbeta repertoires from subjects exposed to, actively infected with, or recovered from COVID-19.

TCRbeta CDR3 regions were amplified from genomic DNA by means of the immunoSEQ Assay, a bias-controlled multiplex PCR. From the authors' description of their analysis: The number of nucleated cells in each sample was estimated from the amplification of reference gene primers within the assay. To quantify the absolute abundance of each unique TCRbeta CDR3 rearrangement, sequence reads were collapsed and filtered. For each sample, productive Simpson clonality was calculated as the square root of Simpson's diversity index over productive rearrangements. As stored in TCRdb, this immuneACCESS dataset retains in-frame rearrangements with V and J assigned. A fraction of the clones does not appear; measured against another copy, unresolved V genes explain less than half of the discrepancy, and the remainder lacks a known reason. The DNA gave D and trimming, while V, J and clone size come from that table. For this sample the table gives roughly 100,000 clones, of which less than 90% were detected only once. The ten top clones hold more than 4% of the sample.

Whole blood was collected in K2EDTA tubes by collaborating institutions according to the institutions' own protocols. For TCRbeta analysis, collaborators shipped samples as frozen whole blood, isolated PBMCs, or DNA extracted from either of those sample types. The full study reports these points: The quantity of clinical and demographic metadata differed by source and by participant and was supplied without curation.

This receptor was obtained from a man aged 45-65 years with acute or convalescent COVID-19. The sequenced sample was peripheral blood. Recombination linked TRBV5-1 to TRBJ1-5; TRBD1 aligns with 7 central bases. The DNA is TGCGCCAGCAGCTTGGGGGACAGCTGGAATCAGCCCCAGCATTTT. The encoded protein is CASSLGDSWNQPQHF.